The present T cell receptor beta chain was sequenced within a study of identical twins. TCRdb re-derived calls from the 5' RACE reads in MiXCR, one entry per CDR3 protein. The sample consists of 400,000 to 550,000 distinct CDR3 sequences, 22% of them appearing once. This clonotype was counted many times. Germline CDR1 is DFQATT and CDR2 is SNEGSKA (reference sequence). Trimming took off 2 bases at V and 5 bases at J, with 15 bases between the two ends. CDR3 length: 14 residues. These data are also associated with another study on T cells expressing NK-cell markers.

The clonotype originates from a woman between 18 and 29 years old in good health. Source material: CD4+ T cells sorted from blood. V is TRBV20-1 and J is TRBJ2-5, with D possibly TRBD2 on 5 matching bases. CDR3 sequence reads: CSARYPGILETQYF. The CDR3, as DNA: TGCAGTGCTAGATACCCGGGGATATTGGAGACCCAGTACTTC.